This T cell receptor beta chain was captured in a study of tumor-infiltrating lymphocytes in primary liver carcinoma. The CDR3 is 15 residues long. CDR1 is SGHKS, CDR2 YYEKEE, per germline (reference sequence). V was pared by 2 bases and J by 5 bases, with 6 bases of the junction left unmatched. In addition to blood RNA drawn from unsorted whole blood, germline DNA was extracted. The template, approximately 500 ng total RNA, yielded TCR beta cDNA made with a constant-region primer. For TCR beta, libraries were produced by three nested multiplex PCR rounds using slightly modified ARM-PCR. Forward primers for TRBV1-TRBV30 and a C-beta reverse primer served the first two PCR rounds, at roughly 10 cycles each. TCRdb fed the multiplex PCR reads into MiXCR, producing one record per CDR3 protein. The sample yields a few hundred thousand distinct CDR3 sequences, around three fifths seen once.

The chain uses TRBV5-5 and TRBJ2-1, with 8 bases aligning to TRBD2. The sequence was collected from a woman younger than 45 with primary liver carcinoma and hepatitis B virus infection. The sequenced sample was peripheral blood. CDR3: CASSFDGRGNNEQFF. For the CDR3, the DNA is TGTGCCAGCAGCTTTGACGGGAGGGGGAACAATGAGCAGTTCTTC.